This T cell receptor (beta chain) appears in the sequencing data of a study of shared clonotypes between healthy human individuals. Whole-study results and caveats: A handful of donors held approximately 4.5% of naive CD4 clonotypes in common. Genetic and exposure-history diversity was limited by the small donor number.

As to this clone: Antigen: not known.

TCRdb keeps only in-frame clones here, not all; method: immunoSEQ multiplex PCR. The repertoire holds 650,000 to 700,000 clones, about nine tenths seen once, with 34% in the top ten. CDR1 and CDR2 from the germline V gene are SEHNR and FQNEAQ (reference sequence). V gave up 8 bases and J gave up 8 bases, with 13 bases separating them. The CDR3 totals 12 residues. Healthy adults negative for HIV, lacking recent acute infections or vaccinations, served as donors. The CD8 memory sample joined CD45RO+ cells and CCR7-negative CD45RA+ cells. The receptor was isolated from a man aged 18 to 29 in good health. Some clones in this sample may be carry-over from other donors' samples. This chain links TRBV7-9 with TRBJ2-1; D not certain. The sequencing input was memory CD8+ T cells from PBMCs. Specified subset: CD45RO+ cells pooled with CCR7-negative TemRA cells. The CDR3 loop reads CASGRGIDEQFF. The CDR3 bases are TGTGCCAGCGGGCGCGGTATCGATGAGCAGTTCTTC.